The 20 T cell receptor beta chains reported below all come from one sample, sequenced in a study of cytomegalovirus exposure and HLA in healthy donors. This PCR relied on a set of 60 Vbeta primers and 13 Jbeta primers. Method: immunoSEQ multiplex PCR; TCRdb's copy keeps in-frame clones and lacks some. The specimen's table records approximately 130,000 clones. Sequenced input: PBMCs. The receptors come from an older woman in good health and CMV-seronegative.

The chain joins TRBV6-1 to TRBJ2-4; TRBD1 matches 8 bases. Trimming cost V 4 bases and J 6 bases; bases outside gene matches: 8. CDR1 and CDR2 (germline): MNHNS, SASEGT. The CDR3 has 15 residues. CDR3 loop: CASSVSPGQGNIQYF. The DNA for the CDR3 is TGTGCCAGCAGTGTCTCCCCCGGACAGGGAAACATTCAGTACTTC.

The chain is built from TRBV28 and TRBJ2-4; 8 bases fit TRBD1. V dropped 5 bases and J dropped 0; count of bases not matched to a gene: 6. This CDR3 is built from 16 residues. The germline CDR1 and CDR2 sequences are MDHEN and SYDVKM. The CDR3 reads CASSLIQGVAKNIQYF. The CDR3 DNA reads TGTGCCAGCAGTCTAATACAGGGGGTAGCCAAAAACATTCAGTACTTC.

V is TRBV6-1 and J is TRBJ2-2, with D possibly being TRBD1 (6 bases). The CDR3 spans 13 residues. Germline CDR1 reads MNHNS; CDR2 reads SASEGT. V lost 7 bases, J lost 1 base, and 7 bases lay in between. This CDR3 reads CASKGQNTGELFF. The CDR3 bases are TGTGCCAGCAAGGGACAGAACACCGGGGAGCTGTTTTTT.

V gene TRBV7-8 combines with J gene TRBJ2-5, with TRBD2 matching over 7 bases. The V segment lost 5 bases and the J segment 0 bases; nucleotides outside the gene matches: 15. The CDR3 covers 18 residues. CDR1 is SGHVS, CDR2 FQNEAQ, per germline. CDR3 bases: TGTGCCAGCAGCGCACCCCCGACAAGCGGGACGTACCAAGAGACCCAGTACTTC. Translation: CASSAPPTSGTYQETQYF.

The gene calls are TRBV5-1 and TRBJ2-2; D may be TRBD1 (6 bases). The CDR3 totals 15 residues. The germline CDR1 and CDR2 sequences are SGHRS and YFSETQ. Trimming removed 0 bases from V and 3 bases from J, with 9 bases in between. The DNA of the CDR3 is TGCGCCAGCAGCTTGGACAGGGCTGACACCGGGGAGCTGTTTTTT. This gives the protein CASSLDRADTGELFF.

The rearrangement links TRBV5-4 to TRBJ2-7; 10 nucleotides agree with TRBD1. Germline CDR1 SGHNT, CDR2 YYREEE (reference sequence). The CDR3 runs 15 residues. The ends lost 6 bases at V and 4 bases at J; junction bases unmatched: 10. In nucleotides, the CDR3 is TGTGCCAGCAACCTTTGGGGACAGGGGCTTTACGAGCAGTACTTC. This sequence encodes CASNLWGQGLYEQYF.

The rearrangement joins TRBV7-8 to TRBJ2-3; the D gene is possibly TRBD2 (6 bases). This CDR3 is 15 amino acids long. Germline lookup yields CDR1 SGHVS and CDR2 FQNEAQ. V lost 5 bases, J lost 5 bases, and 17 bases lay in between. Written as DNA, the CDR3 is TGTGCCAGCAGCCCCTGGGGGGAGAAGAGAGATACGCAGTATTTT. It specifies CASSPWGEKRDTQYF.

The chain uses TRBV11-3 and TRBJ2-1; 10 bases are shared with TRBD2. The CDR3 contains 17 residues. V was clipped by 5 bases and J by 4 bases; unmatched bases: 11. CDR1 is SGHNT, CDR2 YENEEA, per germline. CDR3 residues: CASSNGSSGGLYNEQFF. The CDR3 nucleotides are TGTGCCAGCAGCAACGGCTCTAGCGGGGGACTTTACAATGAGCAGTTCTTC.

The J gene is TRBJ2-3, the V gene TRBV7-9, with D possibly matching TRBD1 (5 bases). This CDR3 spans 13 amino acids. Germline lookup yields CDR1 SEHNR and CDR2 FQNEAQ (reference sequence). The ends were cut back, 1 base at V and 5 bases at J, with 7 bases in the middle. This chain's CDR3 is CASSLEGRDTQYF. In DNA, the CDR3 is TGTGCCAGCAGCTTAGAGGGGCGAGATACGCAGTATTTT.

The chain links TRBV2 to TRBJ2-1; 13 bases are a match to TRBD2. The length of the CDR3 is 16 residues. Unmatched junction bases numbered 6, after V lost 6 bases and J lost 4 bases. CDR1 and CDR2 (germline): SNHLY, FYNNEI. This chain's CDR3 is CASRELAGGLYNEQFF. The CDR3 DNA is TGTGCCAGCAGGGAACTAGCGGGAGGGCTGTACAATGAGCAGTTCTTC.

The chain has TRBV5-1 and TRBJ2-2; 7 bases align to TRBD1. Looked up from germline, CDR1 is SGHRS and CDR2 is YFSETQ. V lost 3 bases and J lost 4; bases outside the gene matches: 3. This CDR3 contains 14 residues. CDR3 region: CASSSGQITGELFF. DNA of the CDR3: TGCGCCAGCAGCTCGGGACAGATCACCGGGGAGCTGTTTTTT. The complete variable domain, with remaining parts taken from reference TRBV5-1 and TRBJ2-2, reads KAGVTQTPRYLIKTRGQQVTLSCSPISGHRSVSWYQQTPGQGLQFLFEYFSETQRNKGNFPGRFSGRQFSNSRSEMNVSTLELGDSALYLCASSSGQITGELFFGEGSRLTVL.

The chain recombines TRBV5-1 with TRBJ1-1; 7 nucleotides align to TRBD1. Germline trimming cut 1 base from V and 2 bases from J; bases unmatched to any gene: 2. The CDR3 is made up of 14 amino acids. CDR1 is SGHRS and CDR2 is YFSETQ in the germline V gene. The CDR3 DNA follows: TGCGCCAGCAGCTTGAGACAGGGTAACACTGAAGCTTTCTTT. As protein: CASSLRQGNTEAFF.

V and J are TRBV5-6 and TRBJ1-2; D is perhaps TRBD1 (6 bases). This CDR3 is built from 13 residues. V lost 4 bases and J lost 8, with 15 bases in between. CDR1 is SGHDT, CDR2 YYEEEE, per germline. The DNA of the CDR3 is TGTGCCAGCAGCCCAACAGGGTCACGCGGCTACACCTTC. This codes for CASSPTGSRGYTF.

The CDR3 is CASRSRLAGAPKCLLF. The CDR3 coding sequence is TGTGCAAGTCGCTCCCGACTAGCGGGGGCCCCAAAATGCTTACTTTTT. This chain joins TRBV12-2 and TRBJ2-3; the D segment call TRBD2 is taken from the table without a DNA check. TRBV12-2 counts as a pseudogene. The CDR3 consists of 16 residues.

J is TRBJ2-7 and V is TRBV11-3, with D possibly being TRBD2 (5 bases). Between the trimmed V and J ends, which lost 6 bases and 1 base, there was a span of 13 bases. Per the germline V gene, CDR1 is SGHNT and CDR2 is YENEEA. The CDR3 has 14 amino acids. The CDR3 coding sequence is TGTGCCAGCAGTTTCGGGAAAGGGTCCTACGAGCAGTACTTC. It specifies CASSFGKGSYEQYF. The full variable domain, with the rest looked up from reference TRBV11-3 and TRBJ2-7, is EAGVVQSPRYKIIEKKQPVAFWCNPISGHNTLYWYLQNLGQGPELLIRYENEEAVDDSQLPKDRFSAERLKGVDSTLKIQPAELGDSAVYLCASSFGKGSYEQYFGPGTRLTVT.

The rearrangement uses TRBV5-1 and TRBJ2-3; weak D call: TRBD2 (5 bases). V lost 4 bases to trimming and J lost 0 bases, with 12 bases between them. The CDR3 contains 15 residues. The germline CDR1 and CDR2 sequences are SGHRS and YFSETQ. CDR3 region: CASSPDSASTDTQYF. The CDR3 bases are TGCGCCAGCAGCCCGGACTCAGCTAGCACAGATACGCAGTATTTT.

The gene calls are TRBV28 and TRBJ2-7; the match to TRBD1 covers 8 bases. V trimming: 4 bases; J trimming: 4 bases; junction bases outside the gene matches: 6. CDR1 is MDHEN and CDR2 is SYDVKM in the germline V gene. This CDR3 contains 14 residues. The CDR3 DNA reads TGTGCCAGCAGTTCACCGGGACAGGCATACGAGCAGTACTTC. Translated, it gives CASSSPGQAYEQYF.

This chain links TRBV28 with TRBJ2-7; 8 bases are shared with TRBD1. J gave up 1 base and V 6 bases, and 2 bases lay outside the gene matches. Germline CDR1 MDHEN, CDR2 SYDVKM. The CDR3 runs to 13 residues. CDR3 loop: CASRRQGSYEQYF. CDR3 bases: TGTGCCAGCAGACGACAGGGGTCCTACGAGCAGTACTTC.

J is TRBJ2-3 and V is TRBV30; TRBD2 aligns across 7 bases. The CDR3 totals 15 residues. With V trimmed by 0 bases and J by 4 bases, 7 bases remained unmatched. Germline CDR1 is GTSNPN and CDR2 is SVGIG (reference sequence). This CDR3 reads CAWSVLVGGPDTQYF. For the CDR3, the DNA is TGTGCCTGGAGTGTATTGGTGGGAGGGCCAGATACGCAGTATTTT.

The chain joins TRBV4-1 to TRBJ1-1; 7 bases fit TRBD1. This CDR3 comprises 14 residues. Germline trimming cut 4 bases from V and 8 bases from J; bases unmatched to any gene: 10. Germline CDR1 reads MGHRA; CDR2 reads YSYEKL. The CDR3 DNA reads TGCGCCAGCAGCCGCATTGGGACAGAGACAGAAGCTTTCTTT. The encoded protein is CASSRIGTETEAFF.